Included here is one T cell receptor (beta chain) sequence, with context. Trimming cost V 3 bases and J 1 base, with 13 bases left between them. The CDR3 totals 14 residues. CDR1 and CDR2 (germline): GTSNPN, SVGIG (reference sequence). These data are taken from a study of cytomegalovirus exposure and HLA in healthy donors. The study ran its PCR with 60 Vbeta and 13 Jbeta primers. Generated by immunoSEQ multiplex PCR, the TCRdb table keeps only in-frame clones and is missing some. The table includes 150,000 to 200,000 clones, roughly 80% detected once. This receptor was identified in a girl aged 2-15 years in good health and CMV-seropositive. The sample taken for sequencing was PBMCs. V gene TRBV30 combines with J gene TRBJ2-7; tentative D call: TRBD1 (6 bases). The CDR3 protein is CAWRDRIRSYEQYF. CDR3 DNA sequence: TGTGCCTGGAGGGACAGAATAAGGTCCTACGAGCAGTACTTC.